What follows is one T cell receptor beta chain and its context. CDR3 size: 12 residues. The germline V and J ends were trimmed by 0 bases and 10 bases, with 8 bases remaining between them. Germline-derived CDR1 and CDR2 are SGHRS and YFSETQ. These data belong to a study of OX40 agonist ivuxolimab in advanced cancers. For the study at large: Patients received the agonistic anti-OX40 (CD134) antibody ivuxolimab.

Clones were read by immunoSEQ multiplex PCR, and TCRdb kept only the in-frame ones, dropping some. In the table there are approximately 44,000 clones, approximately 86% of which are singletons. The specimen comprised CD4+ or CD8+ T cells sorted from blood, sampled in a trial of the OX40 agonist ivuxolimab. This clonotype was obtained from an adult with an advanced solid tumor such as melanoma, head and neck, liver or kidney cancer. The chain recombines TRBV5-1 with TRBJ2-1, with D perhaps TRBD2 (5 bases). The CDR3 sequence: CASSLGGPEQFF. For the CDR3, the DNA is TGCGCCAGCAGCTTGGGAGGGCCCGAGCAGTTCTTC.